This TCR beta chain emerged from a study of T-cell memory formation after mild COVID-19. Overall study results and limits: CD4+ bias marked clones expanding day 15 to 37, unlike balanced contracting clones. The study detected some responding clones in pre-infection memory, suggesting cross-reactive memory joined. Whether second-wave clones peaking at day 37 were SARS-CoV-2 specific went unconfirmed. CD8+ contracting clones occupied EMRA, while CD4+ ones occupied mainly CM and EM.

TCRdb recomputed calls from the 5' RACE reads with MiXCR, one row per CDR3 protein. The table records under 300,000 distinct CDR3 sequences, under 8.5% of them present only once. Germline trimming cut 4 bases from V and 6 bases from J; bases unmatched to any gene: 9. This CDR3 has 14 residues. From germline, CDR1 is SGDLS and CDR2 YYNGEE. This clonotype was picked up a small number of times. No antigen is known for it. This clonotype was obtained from a man aged 18 to 30 who had mild COVID-19 (a few samples of this study predate the infection). Cell type and time point are not known. Sequencing was done on a sample of PBMCs or a T cell subset sorted from them (not recorded which). The V gene is TRBV9, the J gene TRBJ1-1; 7 bases fit TRBD1. CDR3 loop: CASSKRTGGAEAFF. Written as DNA, the CDR3 is TGTGCCAGCAGCAAGAGGACAGGCGGGGCTGAAGCTTTCTTT.